The clone carrying this TCR beta chain was counted a few times. The data stem from a study of T cells in Graves' hyperthyroidism and ophthalmopathy. This CDR3 has 14 amino acids. Germline V lookup: CDR1 DFQATT, CDR2 SNEGSKA (reference sequence). The V and J ends lost 4 bases and 2 bases respectively, with 11 bases between them. RNA transcripts provided the source from which TCR beta CDR3 regions were amplified. With the HTBI primer set, the TCR CDR3 went through a first round of RT-PCR. TCRdb reprocessed the multiplex PCR reads with MiXCR, giving one entry per CDR3 protein. The sample holds around 520,000 distinct CDR3 sequences, 12% to 15% seen once.

The chain recombines TRBV20-1 with TRBJ2-2; D possibly corresponds to TRBD1 (6 bases). The receptor was isolated from a woman in her forties with Graves' hyperthyroidism. The sample consisted of blood. The DNA for the CDR3 is TGCAGTGCTACAATACAGGGAAACACCGGGGAGCTGTTTTTT. It translates to CSATIQGNTGELFF.